This is a list of T cell receptor beta chains from one sample in a study of cytomegalovirus exposure and HLA in healthy donors. Sequencing used immunoSEQ multiplex PCR; TCRdb keeps in-frame clones, though not all of them. There are 100,000 to 150,000 clones in the sample; about nine tenths occur only once, and 1.4% to 1.5% lies in the top ten. Sequencing was done on a sample of PBMCs. These receptors came from a young man in good health and CMV-seronegative. Each CDR3 is given with its conserved first and last residue. The D gene is left open where the match is weak. Rows give clone size only sometimes, using once, few, many, or a class for an expanded clone.

V gene: TRBV5-1; D gene: -; J gene: TRBJ1-4; clone size: -; CDR3 DNA: TGCGCCAGCAGGCGGGTTGGGGGCGCGTCCACTAATGAAAAACTGTTTTTT; CDR3 protein: CASRRVGGASTNEKLFF
V gene: TRBV14; D gene: -; J gene: TRBJ1-1; clone size: -; CDR3 DNA: TGTGCCAGCAGCCAACCCGCCGGGAGTCTCGCTGAAGCTTTCTTT; CDR3 protein: CASSQPAGSLAEAFF
V gene: TRBV6-6; D gene: TRBD1; J gene: TRBJ2-5; clone size: -; CDR3 DNA: TGTGCCAGCAGATGGACAGGGAAATACCAAGAGACCCAGTACTTC; CDR3 protein: CASRWTGKYQETQYF
V gene: TRBV30; D gene: -; J gene: TRBJ1-1; clone size: -; CDR3 DNA: TGTGCCTGGCTGCGGGACGGGAAAGGGAACACTGAAGCTTTCTTT; CDR3 protein: CAWLRDGKGNTEAFF
V gene: TRBV6-5; D gene: TRBD1; J gene: TRBJ1-1; clone size: -; CDR3 DNA: TGTGCCAGCAGTTCTACGGGACAGGTGATGAACACTGAAGCTTTCTTT; CDR3 protein: CASSSTGQVMNTEAFF
V gene: TRBV7-9; D gene: -; J gene: TRBJ2-7; clone size: -; CDR3 DNA: TGTGCCAGCAGGTCCTCTCCTTACGAGCAGTACTTC; CDR3 protein: CASRSSPYEQYF
V gene: TRBV6-5; D gene: TRBD2; J gene: TRBJ2-3; clone size: -; CDR3 DNA: TGTGCCAGCAGTTACGGCGGGAGGGCCACAGATACGCAGTATTTT; CDR3 protein: CASSYGGRATDTQYF
V gene: TRBV7-2; D gene: TRBD2; J gene: TRBJ2-7; clone size: -; CDR3 DNA: TGTGCCAGCAGCTGGGGGACTACCTACGAGCAGTACTTC; CDR3 protein: CASSWGTTYEQYF
V gene: TRBV6-6; D gene: TRBD1; J gene: TRBJ1-2; clone size: -; CDR3 DNA: TGTGCCAGCAGTTACTCCTGGACAGGGGAGGGCTATGGCTACACCTTC; CDR3 protein: CASSYSWTGEGYGYTF
V gene: TRBV12-5; D gene: TRBD1; J gene: TRBJ2-2; clone size: once; CDR3 DNA: TGTGCTAGTGGTTTGGCGGGACAGGGGGCCGGGGAGCTGTTTTTT; CDR3 protein: CASGLAGQGAGELFF